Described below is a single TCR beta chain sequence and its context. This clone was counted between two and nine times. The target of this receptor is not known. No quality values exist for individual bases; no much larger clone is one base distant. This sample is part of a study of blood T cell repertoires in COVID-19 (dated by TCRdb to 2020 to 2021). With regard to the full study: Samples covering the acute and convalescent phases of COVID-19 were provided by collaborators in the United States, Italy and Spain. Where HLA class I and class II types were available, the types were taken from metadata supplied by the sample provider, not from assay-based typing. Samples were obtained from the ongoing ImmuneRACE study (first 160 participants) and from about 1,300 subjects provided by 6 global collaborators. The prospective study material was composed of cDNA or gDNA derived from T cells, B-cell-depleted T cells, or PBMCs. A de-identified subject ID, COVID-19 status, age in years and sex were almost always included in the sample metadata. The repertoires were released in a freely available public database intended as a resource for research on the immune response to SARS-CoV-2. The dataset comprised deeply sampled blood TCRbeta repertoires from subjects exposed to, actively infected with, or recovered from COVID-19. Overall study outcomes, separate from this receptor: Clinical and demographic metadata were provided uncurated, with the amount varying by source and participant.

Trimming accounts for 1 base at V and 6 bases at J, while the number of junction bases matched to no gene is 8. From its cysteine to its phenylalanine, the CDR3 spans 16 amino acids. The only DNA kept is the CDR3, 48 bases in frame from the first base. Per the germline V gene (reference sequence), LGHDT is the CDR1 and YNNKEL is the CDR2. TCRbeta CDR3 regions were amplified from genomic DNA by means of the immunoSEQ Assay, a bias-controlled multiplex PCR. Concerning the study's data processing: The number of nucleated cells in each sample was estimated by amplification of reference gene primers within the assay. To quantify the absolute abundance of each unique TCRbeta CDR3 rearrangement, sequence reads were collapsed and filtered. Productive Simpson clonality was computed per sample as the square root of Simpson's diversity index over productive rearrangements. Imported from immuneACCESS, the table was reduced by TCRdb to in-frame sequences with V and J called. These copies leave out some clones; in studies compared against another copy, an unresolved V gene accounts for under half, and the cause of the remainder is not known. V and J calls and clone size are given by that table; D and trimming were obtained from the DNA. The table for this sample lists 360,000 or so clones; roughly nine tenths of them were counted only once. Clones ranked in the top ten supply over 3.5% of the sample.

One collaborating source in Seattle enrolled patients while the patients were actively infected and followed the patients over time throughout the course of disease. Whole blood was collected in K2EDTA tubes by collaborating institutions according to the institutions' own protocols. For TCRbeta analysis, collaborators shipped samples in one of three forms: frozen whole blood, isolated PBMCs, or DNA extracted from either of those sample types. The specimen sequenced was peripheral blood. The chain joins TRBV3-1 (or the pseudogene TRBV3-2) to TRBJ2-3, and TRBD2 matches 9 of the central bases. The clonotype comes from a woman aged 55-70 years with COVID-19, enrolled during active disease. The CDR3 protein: CASSQAWRGGADTQYF. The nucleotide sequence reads TGTGCCAGCAGCCAAGCATGGCGGGGGGGCGCGGATACGCAGTATTTT.